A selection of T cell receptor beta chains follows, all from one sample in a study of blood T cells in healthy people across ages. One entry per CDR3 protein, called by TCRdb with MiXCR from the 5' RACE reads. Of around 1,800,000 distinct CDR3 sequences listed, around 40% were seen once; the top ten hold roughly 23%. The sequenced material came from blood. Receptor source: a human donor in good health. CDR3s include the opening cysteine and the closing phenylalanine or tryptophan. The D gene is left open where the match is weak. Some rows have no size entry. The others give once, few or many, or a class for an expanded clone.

DNA: TGTGCCACCAGCACCCGACAGACCGGAGGTCAGCCCCAGCATTTT; CDR3: CATSTRQTGGQPQHF; size: few; D: .; V: TRBV15; J: TRBJ1-5
DNA: TGTGCCAGCAGTTCCGTCGAGAGGGGCCGCGGAGAAAAACTGTTTTTT; CDR3: CASSSVERGRGEKLFF; size: .; D: .; V: TRBV12-3/TRBV12-4; J: TRBJ1-4
DNA: TGCGCCAGCAGCCCGGCCCCCAGACAGGCGAGCTCCTATAATTCACCCCTCCACTTT; CDR3: CASSPAPRQASSYNSPLHF; size: .; D: .; V: TRBV5-1; J: TRBJ1-6
DNA: TGCAGTGCTAGGGCGGGGGAAAAACTGTTTTTT; CDR3: CSARAGEKLFF; size: .; D: .; V: TRBV20-1; J: TRBJ1-4
DNA: TGTGCCAGCAGTACGAGGGGGGTCTCCTACAATGAGCAGTTCTTC; CDR3: CASSTRGVSYNEQFF; size: few; D: .; V: TRBV12-3/TRBV12-4; J: TRBJ2-1
DNA: TGTGCCAGCAGCCTAATGGGGGGAAGAAGTACGCAGTATTTT; CDR3: CASSLMGGRSTQYF; size: few; D: .; V: TRBV7-2; J: TRBJ2-3
DNA: TGTGCCAGCTCACCATGGGGTGCGGAGTTGGCCTACGAGCAGTACTTC; CDR3: CASSPWGAELAYEQYF; size: few; D: .; V: TRBV18; J: TRBJ2-7
DNA: TGTGCCAGTAGAGGGACAGCATCATCTCAGCCCCAGCATTTT; CDR3: CASRGTASSQPQHF; size: .; D: TRBD1; V: TRBV2; J: TRBJ1-5
DNA: TGTGCCAGCAGTTTTCGTAGCGGCTTTGGGACAGTTGCGTCGACAGCCCAAGAGACCCAGTACTTC; CDR3: CASSFRSGFGTVASTAQETQYF; size: many; D: .; V: TRBV12-3/TRBV12-4; J: TRBJ2-5
DNA: TGTGCCAGCAGCTTTCGACGGACAGATATGCAGTATTTT; CDR3: CASSFRRTDMQYF; size: .; D: .; V: TRBV7-7; J: TRBJ2-3
DNA: TGTGCCAGCAGCCAAGTAGTAGGGGATCAGCCCCAGCATTTT; CDR3: CASSQVVGDQPQHF; size: few; D: .; V: TRBV3-1; J: TRBJ1-5
DNA: TGCAGCGTTGAATCGCCTGGACAGGGCTACACCTTC; CDR3: CSVESPGQGYTF; size: .; D: .; V: TRBV29-1; J: TRBJ1-2
DNA: TGCAGCGTAGATCACGGACAGGCGGACACTGAAGCTTTCTTT; CDR3: CSVDHGQADTEAFF; size: few; D: TRBD1; V: TRBV29-1; J: TRBJ1-1
DNA: TGTGCCAGCAGCACAGGGGGGACCTCCTCGAAAGACGAGCAGTACTTC; CDR3: CASSTGGTSSKDEQYF; size: few; D: TRBD1; V: TRBV9; J: TRBJ2-7
DNA: TGTGCCAGCAGCTTAGGGGGACAGGGATCCTATGGCTACACCTTC; CDR3: CASSLGGQGSYGYTF; size: .; D: TRBD1; V: TRBV7-9; J: TRBJ1-2
DNA: TGTGCCAGCTCACCTACGGCAGGGAGGCTGCCCCAGCATTTT; CDR3: CASSPTAGRLPQHF; size: .; D: .; V: TRBV18; J: TRBJ1-5
DNA: TGCGCCAGCAGCTTGGTAACCGGGGTCGATAGTCGGAACACCTTC; CDR3: CASSLVTGVDSRNTF; size: .; D: .; V: TRBV5-1; J: TRBJ1-2
DNA: TGTGCCAGCAGTCTAACCCGGACAGTGGAAGAGACCCAGTACTTC; CDR3: CASSLTRTVEETQYF; size: .; D: .; V: TRBV6-2/TRBV6-3; J: TRBJ2-5
DNA: TGTGCCAGCAGCCAAGATCACATCCACGAGCAGTACTTC; CDR3: CASSQDHIHEQYF; size: few; D: .; V: TRBV3-1; J: TRBJ2-7
DNA: TGTGCCAGCAGTCCGGACGGGACAGGCCTCTATGGCTACACCTTC; CDR3: CASSPDGTGLYGYTF; size: few; D: TRBD1; V: TRBV7-3; J: TRBJ1-2
DNA: TGCAGTGCTCCAGGGCGTGGGGCCAACGTCCTGACTTTC; CDR3: CSAPGRGANVLTF; size: many; D: .; V: TRBV20-1; J: TRBJ2-6
DNA: TGTGCCAGCAGAACGACCCGGGCCTCGAGCTCCTACAATGAGCAGTTCTTC; CDR3: CASRTTRASSSYNEQFF; size: .; D: .; V: TRBV7-9; J: TRBJ2-1
DNA: TGCAGTGCTTACACAGGGGGCAATCAGCCCCAGCATTTT; CDR3: CSAYTGGNQPQHF; size: .; D: TRBD1; V: TRBV20-1; J: TRBJ1-5
DNA: TGTGCCACCAGTGATCCTGGACAGGGGGGGATAGATGGCTACACCTTC; CDR3: CATSDPGQGGIDGYTF; size: few; D: TRBD1; V: TRBV24-1; J: TRBJ1-2
DNA: TGTGCCAGCAGCTTAGACGCAGTGGGGCCTTACGAGCAGTACTTC; CDR3: CASSLDAVGPYEQYF; size: few; D: .; V: TRBV11-2; J: TRBJ2-7
DNA: TGTGCCAGCAGACCCCAGGGTACCAACTATGGCTACACCTTC; CDR3: CASRPQGTNYGYTF; size: .; D: .; V: TRBV13; J: TRBJ1-2
DNA: TGTGCCAGCAGCGTGGCAAGTGGATGCGAGCAGTACTTC; CDR3: CASSVASGCEQYF; size: .; D: .; V: TRBV9; J: TRBJ2-7
DNA: TGCGCCAGCAAAACTCCGGGTCCCCCCTACGAGCAGTACTTC; CDR3: CASKTPGPPYEQYF; size: .; D: .; V: TRBV10-1; J: TRBJ2-7
DNA: TGTGCCAGCAGTCCGAACCGGGACAGGGCAAGAACAGATACGCGGTATTTT; CDR3: CASSPNRDRARTDTRYF; size: .; D: TRBD1; V: TRBV6-6; J: TRBJ2-3
DNA: TGTGCCACCCACTCCTACGAGCAGTACTTC; CDR3: CATHSYEQYF; size: few; D: .; V: TRBV10-3; J: TRBJ2-7
DNA: TGTGCCAGCAAACCGCAGGGGCGAGAGACCCAGTACTTC; CDR3: CASKPQGRETQYF; size: few; D: .; V: TRBV6-5; J: TRBJ2-5